This is a list of T cell receptor beta chains from one sample in a study of blood T cell repertoires in COVID-19. Assay used: immunoSEQ multiplex PCR; TCRdb lists only in-frame clones, some missing. The table shows 150,000 to 200,000 clones, with 86% occurring only once. The sequenced material came from peripheral blood. Receptors originate from a man aged 65 to 79 with acute or convalescent COVID-19. Both conserved end residues are part of each CDR3.

j_call v_call cdr3_aa
TRBJ2-3 TRBV5-1 CASRVLGGADTQYF
TRBJ1-3 TRBV20-1 CSASVSSSGNTIYF
TRBJ1-2 TRBV10-3 CAIREFGQGGNYGYTF
TRBJ1-1 TRBV7-2 CASSMDRVTEAFF
TRBJ2-7 TRBV5-1 CASSLGRTSGEQYF
TRBJ2-1 TRBV7-2 CASSLAPNRWNEQFF
TRBJ2-7 TRBV18 CASSPGGKTHYEQYF
TRBJ1-2 TRBV4-3 CASSRDLGQIYGYTF
TRBJ1-2 TRBV6-2/TRBV6-3 CASGLGGANYGYTF
TRBJ1-5 TRBV6-5 CASSSGDQPQHF
TRBJ2-7 TRBV5-6 CASSFAGNYEQYF
TRBJ1-2 TRBV6-5 CASSYRPDRGFGYTF
TRBJ2-4 TRBV9 CASSPAWGGQNIQYF
TRBJ2-7 TRBV28 CASRPGLAYEQYF
TRBJ2-5 TRBV4-2 CASSQVSGQGISETQYF
TRBJ1-3 TRBV19 CASRQDTSSGNTIYF
TRBJ2-5 TRBV3-1/TRBV3-2 CASSQGTGGQETQYF
TRBJ2-1 TRBV27 CASSTSRGGWNEQFF
TRBJ2-1 TRBV19 CASKQRLAPNNEQFF
TRBJ2-7 TRBV2 CASSDQGNAYEQYF
TRBJ1-1 TRBV5-4 CASSLGAEQDTEAFF
TRBJ2-1 TRBV2 CASSRLAITYNEQFF